One and the same sample provided the 19 T cell receptor beta chains below, sequenced in a study of blood T cell repertoires in COVID-19. Here immunoSEQ multiplex PCR was the method, and the copy in TCRdb shows in-frame clones only, minus some. The sample consists of approximately 180,000 clones, just under 90% of them appearing once. What was sequenced was peripheral blood. These TCRs come from a woman in her 70s with COVID-19, enrolled during active disease.

V and J are TRBV11-3 and TRBJ2-7; no reliable D call. The V end lost 10 bases, the J end lost 6 bases, and 13 bases lay between the germline ends. This CDR3 has 11 residues. Germline CDR1 SGHNT, CDR2 YENEEA. The CDR3 nucleotides are TGTGCCATCCCGAAGCCGGGCGAGCAGTACTTC. Translating it yields CAIPKPGEQYF.

The chain employs TRBV4-1 and TRBJ2-2; D may be TRBD1 (5 bases). CDR3 length: 17 amino acids. Between the trimmed V and J ends, which lost 0 bases and 5 bases, there was a span of 16 bases. Germline V gives CDR1 MGHRA, CDR2 YSYEKL. As DNA, the CDR3 is TGCGCCAGCAGCCAAGATCAGGGCCCAGGGCGAACCGGGGAGCTGTTTTTT. Encoded protein: CASSQDQGPGRTGELFF.

About this clone itself: Relative to the germline gene, one junction end is altered; a read error may explain this. The genes are TRBV15 and TRBJ1-5; 10 nucleotides align to TRBD1. Looked up from germline, CDR1 is LNHNV and CDR2 is YYDKDF (reference sequence). CDR3 length equals 15 residues. CDR3 bases: TGTGCCACCATCAGAGGGACAGGGGAAAACCAGCCCCAGCATTTT. As protein: CATIRGTGENQPQHF.

The rearrangement links TRBV2 to TRBJ2-7; D perhaps matches TRBD2 (5 bases). V was trimmed by 7 bases and J by 3 bases, leaving 16 bases between them. Looked up from germline, CDR1 is SNHLY and CDR2 is FYNNEI. The CDR3 has 14 amino acids. This CDR3 reads CASTSGGGDYEQYF. The CDR3 region has the DNA TGTGCCAGCACCTCTGGCGGAGGAGACTACGAGCAGTACTTC.

The chain employs TRBV28 and TRBJ1-2; 7 positions agree with TRBD1. The CDR3 is 14 residues long. Germline V lookup: CDR1 MDHEN, CDR2 SYDVKM. J lost 4 bases, V lost 6 bases, and 8 bases had no gene match. CDR3 in DNA: TGTGCCAGCAGCTACGGGACAGCGAGCTATGGCTACACCTTC. Amino acid sequence: CASSYGTASYGYTF.

The chain recombines TRBV20-1 with TRBJ2-4; the D gene is possibly TRBD2 (5 bases). Looked up from germline, CDR1 is DFQATT and CDR2 is SNEGSKA (reference sequence). V was pared by 3 bases and J by 1 base, with 7 bases between. This CDR3 has 13 amino acids. The CDR3 region has the DNA TGCAGTGCTAGTACGGGGGCCAAAAACATTCAGTACTTC. It encodes CSASTGAKNIQYF.

The chain carries TRBV5-1 and TRBJ1-6; 12 nucleotides align to TRBD1. This CDR3 contains 16 residues. Germline V lookup: CDR1 SGHRS, CDR2 YFSETQ. V trimming: 0 bases; J trimming: 12 bases; junction bases outside the gene matches: 7. The CDR3 nucleotides are TGCGCCAGCAGCTTGGCCGGGACAGGGGGCTTGGAACCCCTCCACTTT. Protein product: CASSLAGTGGLEPLHF. Drawing the rest from reference TRBV5-1 and TRBJ1-6, the complete variable domain is KAGVTQTPRYLIKTRGQQVTLSCSPISGHRSVSWYQQTPGQGLQFLFEYFSETQRNKGNFPGRFSGRQFSNSRSEMNVSTLELGDSALYLCASSLAGTGGLEPLHFGNGTRLTVT.

This clone showed up just once. V is TRBV6-5 and J is TRBJ1-3; possibly TRBD1 for D (6 bases). This CDR3 has 14 residues. Germline V gene lookup returns CDR1 MNHEY and CDR2 SVGAGI. Trimming took off 6 bases at V and 3 bases at J, with 12 bases between the two ends. CDR3 in DNA: TGTGCCAGCAGCCCCGCGGACAGTGGAAACACCATATATTTT. Its protein is CASSPADSGNTIYF.

The chain uses TRBV30 and TRBJ1-4; D might be TRBD1 (5 bases). The CDR3 sequence is 14 residues long. Trimming pared 5 bases from V and 4 bases from J, leaving 14 bases between. Germline-derived CDR1 and CDR2 are GTSNPN and SVGIG (reference sequence). This CDR3 reads CAWSRAGFNEKLFF. The CDR3 DNA is TGTGCCTGGTCCAGGGCTGGATTTAATGAAAAACTGTTTTTT.

The chain combines TRBV1 with TRBJ2-2; the D segment call TRBD2 is taken from the table without a DNA check. TRBV1 is described as a pseudogene. CDR3 length: 16 amino acids. CDR3 nucleotide sequence: TGCACCAGCAGCCAAGCGGCTAGCGCGAACACCGGGGAGCTGTTTTTT. Amino acids: CTSSQAASANTGELFF.

The chain carries TRBV19 and TRBJ1-1; TRBD1 might be the D (6 bases). V shed 5 bases and J shed 1 base, with 17 bases lying between them. The CDR3 consists of 16 residues. In germline, CDR1 is LNHDA, CDR2 SQIVND (reference sequence). Here the CDR3 DNA reads TGTGCCAGTAGTGGGTGGACGAGGGGGAGGAACACTGAAGCTTTCTTT. Amino acid sequence: CASSGWTRGRNTEAFF.

This sequence joins TRBV27 and TRBJ1-4, with D possibly TRBD1 on 5 matching bases. CDR1 is MNHEY and CDR2 is SMNVEV in the germline V gene (reference sequence). The CDR3 is 13 residues long. V was clipped by 6 bases and J by 6 bases, with 11 bases between them. The CDR3 DNA sequence: TGTGCCAGCAGCCGGGGGGTTTATGAAAAACTGTTTTTT. Amino acid sequence: CASSRGVYEKLFF.

The chain carries TRBV5-1 and TRBJ2-1; possibly TRBD2 for D (6 bases). The CDR3 has 15 residues. Per the germline V gene, CDR1 is SGHRS and CDR2 is YFSETQ. V was pared by 4 bases and J by 2 bases, with 13 bases between. CDR3 DNA: TGCGCCAGCAGCAATAGCGGATCGACCTACAATGAGCAGTTCTTC. As protein: CASSNSGSTYNEQFF.

In DNA form, the CDR3 reads TGTGCCAGCAGGGAGGGGCAATGGGGCGGCTACACCTTC. Translated, it gives CASREGQWGGYTF. This chain uses TRBV2 with TRBJ1-2; D possibly corresponds to TRBD1 (5 bases). This CDR3 has 13 residues. Germline-derived CDR1 and CDR2 are SNHLY and FYNNEI. V lost 6 bases and J 8 bases, leaving 16 bases between the germline ends.

The chain links TRBV9 to TRBJ2-3; D remains ambiguous. Germline V lookup: CDR1 SGDLS, CDR2 YYNGEE. The CDR3 length is 12 residues. V was clipped by 4 bases and J by 5 bases, with 8 bases between them. CDR3 coding DNA: TGTGCCAGCAGCAAGGCAGGAGATACGCAGTATTTT. It yields the protein CASSKAGDTQYF.

The chain joins TRBV19 to TRBJ2-2; unclear D gene. The CDR3 covers 14 residues. Germline V gene data show CDR1 as LNHDA and CDR2 as SQIVND (reference sequence). The ends were cut back, 10 bases at V and 0 bases at J, with 12 bases in the middle. CDR3 nucleotides: TGTGCCACCCCGGTCCACCCGAACACCGGGGAGCTGTTTTTT. Residues: CATPVHPNTGELFF. The complete variable domain, with remaining parts taken from reference TRBV19 and TRBJ2-2, reads DGGITQSPKYLFRKEGQNVTLSCEQNLNHDAMYWYRQDPGQGLRLIYYSQIVNDFQKGDIAEGYSVSREKKESFPLTVTSAQKNPTAFYLCATPVHPNTGELFFGEGSRLTVL.

This chain connects TRBV29-1 to TRBJ1-5; D possibly corresponds to TRBD1 (5 bases). Germline CDR1 SQVTM, CDR2 ANQGSEA. This CDR3 is 13 amino acids long. V was cut by 4 bases and J by 1 base, with 8 bases left in between. This CDR3 reads CSVAGASNQPQHF. The CDR3 bases are TGCAGCGTTGCTGGGGCGAGCAATCAGCCCCAGCATTTT.

This rearrangement joins TRBV28 to TRBJ2-1; 11 bases fit TRBD2. Trimming cost V 3 bases and J 5 bases; bases outside gene matches: 12. CDR1 is MDHEN, CDR2 SYDVKM, per germline. CDR3 length: 18 residues. The CDR3, as DNA: TGTGCCAGCAGTTTGGGACTAGCGGAGACCTCCTACGACAATGAGCAGTTCTTC. The encoded protein is CASSLGLAETSYDNEQFF.

This chain joins TRBV12-5 and TRBJ1-6; the D is unclear. The germline V gene encodes CDR1 LGHNT and CDR2 FRNRAP. This CDR3 has 13 residues. The V end lost 1 base, the J end lost 7 bases, and 5 bases lay between the germline ends. CDR3 DNA sequence: TGTGCTAGTGGTTTGGCCTCCAATTCACCCCTCCACTTT. This encodes CASGLASNSPLHF.